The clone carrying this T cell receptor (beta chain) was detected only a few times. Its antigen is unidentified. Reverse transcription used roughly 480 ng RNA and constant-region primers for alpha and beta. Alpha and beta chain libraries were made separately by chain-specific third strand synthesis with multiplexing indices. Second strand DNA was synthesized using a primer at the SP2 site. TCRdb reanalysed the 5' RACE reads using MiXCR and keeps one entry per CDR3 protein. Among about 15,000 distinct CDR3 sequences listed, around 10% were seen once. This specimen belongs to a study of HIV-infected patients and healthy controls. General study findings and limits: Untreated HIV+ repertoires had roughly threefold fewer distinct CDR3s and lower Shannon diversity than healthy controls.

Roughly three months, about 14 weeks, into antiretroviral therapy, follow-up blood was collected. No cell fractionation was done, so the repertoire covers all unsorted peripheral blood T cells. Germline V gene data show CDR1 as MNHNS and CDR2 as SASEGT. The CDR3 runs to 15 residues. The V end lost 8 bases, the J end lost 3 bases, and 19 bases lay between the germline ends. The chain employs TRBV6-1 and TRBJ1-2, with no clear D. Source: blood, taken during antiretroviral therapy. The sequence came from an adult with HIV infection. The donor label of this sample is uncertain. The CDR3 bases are TGTGCCAGCTCCCAAGTCGGTGAGCACGACTATGGCTACACCTTC. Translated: CASSQVGEHDYGYTF.